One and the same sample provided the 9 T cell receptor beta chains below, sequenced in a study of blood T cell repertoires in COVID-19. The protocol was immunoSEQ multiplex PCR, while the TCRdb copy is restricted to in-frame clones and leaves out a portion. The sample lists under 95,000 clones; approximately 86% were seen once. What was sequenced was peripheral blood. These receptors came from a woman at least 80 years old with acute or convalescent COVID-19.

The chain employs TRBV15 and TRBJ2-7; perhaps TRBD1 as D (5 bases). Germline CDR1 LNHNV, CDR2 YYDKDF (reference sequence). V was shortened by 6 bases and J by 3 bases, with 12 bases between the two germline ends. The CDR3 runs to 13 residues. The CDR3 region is CATSSQGFYEQYF. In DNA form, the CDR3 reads TGTGCCACCAGTTCCCAGGGCTTCTACGAGCAGTACTTC.

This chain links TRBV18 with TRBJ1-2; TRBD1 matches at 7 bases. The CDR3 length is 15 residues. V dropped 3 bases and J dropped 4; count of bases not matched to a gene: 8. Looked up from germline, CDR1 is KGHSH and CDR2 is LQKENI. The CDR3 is CASSPSGGLPYGYTF. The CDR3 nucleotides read TGTGCCAGCTCACCCTCAGGGGGTCTCCCCTATGGCTACACCTTC.

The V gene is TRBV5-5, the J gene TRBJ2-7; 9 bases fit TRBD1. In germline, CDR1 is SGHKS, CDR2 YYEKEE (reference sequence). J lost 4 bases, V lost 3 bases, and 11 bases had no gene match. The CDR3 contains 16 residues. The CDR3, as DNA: TGTGCCAGCAGCTGGGGGCTGGGACAGGGTCGGTACGAGCAGTACTTC. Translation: CASSWGLGQGRYEQYF.

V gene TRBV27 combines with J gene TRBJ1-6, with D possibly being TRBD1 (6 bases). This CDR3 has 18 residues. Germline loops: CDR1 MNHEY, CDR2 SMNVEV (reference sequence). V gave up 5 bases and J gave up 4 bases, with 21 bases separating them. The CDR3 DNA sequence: TGTGCCAGCAGTCCCCGTTGGGGACAACAAGTTTATAATTCACCCCTCCACTTT. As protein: CASSPRWGQQVYNSPLHF.

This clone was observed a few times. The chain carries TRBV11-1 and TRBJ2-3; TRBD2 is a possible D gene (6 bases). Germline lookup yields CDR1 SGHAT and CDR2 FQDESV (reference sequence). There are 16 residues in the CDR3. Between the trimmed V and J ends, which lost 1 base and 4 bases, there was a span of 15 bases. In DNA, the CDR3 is TGTGCCAGCAGCTTAGTGGGGGGTAATCCTTCAGATACGCAGTATTTT. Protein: CASSLVGGNPSDTQYF.

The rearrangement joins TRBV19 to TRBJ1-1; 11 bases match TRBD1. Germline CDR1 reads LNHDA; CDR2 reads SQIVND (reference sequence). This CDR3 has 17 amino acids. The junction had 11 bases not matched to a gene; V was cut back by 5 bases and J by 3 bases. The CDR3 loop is CASSPRGTGGRDTEAFF. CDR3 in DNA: TGTGCCAGTAGTCCTCGGGGGACAGGGGGAAGGGACACTGAAGCTTTCTTT. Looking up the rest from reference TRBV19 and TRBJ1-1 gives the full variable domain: DGGITQSPKYLFRKEGQNVTLSCEQNLNHDAMYWYRQDPGQGLRLIYYSQIVNDFQKGDIAEGYSVSREKKESFPLTVTSAQKNPTAFYLCASSPRGTGGRDTEAFFGQGTRLTVV.

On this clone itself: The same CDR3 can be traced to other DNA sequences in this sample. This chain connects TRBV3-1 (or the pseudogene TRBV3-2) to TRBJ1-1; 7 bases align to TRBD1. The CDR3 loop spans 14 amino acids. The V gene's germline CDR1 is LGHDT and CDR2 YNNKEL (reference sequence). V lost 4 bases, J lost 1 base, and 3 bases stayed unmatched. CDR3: CASSPRQGNTEAFF. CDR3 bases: TGTGCCAGCAGCCCCCGACAGGGGAACACTGAAGCTTTCTTT.

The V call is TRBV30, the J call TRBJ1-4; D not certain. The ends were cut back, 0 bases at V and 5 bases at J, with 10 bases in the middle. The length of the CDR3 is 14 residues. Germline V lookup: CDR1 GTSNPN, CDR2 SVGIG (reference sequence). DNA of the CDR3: TGTGCCTGGAGTGTCGGTCTCCCGAATGAAAAACTGTTTTTT. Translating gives CAWSVGLPNEKLFF.

The CDR3 DNA sequence: TGTGCCAGCAGCTTAGCGGGGACAGGGTTAGGAGGCTACACCTTC. Its translation: CASSLAGTGLGGYTF. The chain uses TRBV7-2 and TRBJ1-2; TRBD1 agrees at 9 bases. Germline CDR1 is SGHTA and CDR2 is FQGNSA. The CDR3 is made up of 15 amino acids. With 0 bases clipped from V and 8 bases from J, the junction kept 7 bases outside the gene matches.